The 32 T cell receptor beta chains below were found in one sample sequenced in a study of T cell responses to AZD1222 COVID-19 vaccine. Generated by immunoSEQ multiplex PCR, the TCRdb table keeps only in-frame clones and is missing some. There are about 120,000 clones in the sample; roughly 89% occur only once, and 5% to 7.5% lies in the top ten. The input for sequencing was peripheral blood, taken on day 0 of AZD1222 vaccination. The receptors were sampled from an adult in good health.

The chain recombines TRBV6-4 with TRBJ2-3; 8 positions match TRBD1. The ends lost 6 bases at V and 6 bases at J; junction bases unmatched: 5. Germline CDR1 and CDR2: MRHNA and SNTAGT. The CDR3 sequence is 13 residues long. The chain's CDR3 is CASSLRDRDTQYF. The CDR3 coding sequence is TGTGCCAGCAGCCTCCGGGACAGGGATACGCAGTATTTT.

The chain combines TRBV10-3 with TRBJ1-6, with TRBD1 identical over 8 bases. The CDR3 has 16 amino acids. The V gene end was trimmed by 3 bases and the J gene end by 8 bases; junction bases not matched to a gene: 9. Per germline, CDR1 ENHRY and CDR2 SYGVKD. The CDR3 region has the DNA TGTGCCATCAGTGACCCCGACAGGGGAGGCTATTCACCCCTCCACTTT. As protein: CAISDPDRGGYSPLHF.

The genes are TRBV6-1 and TRBJ1-2; 12 positions agree with TRBD1. Germline V gene data show CDR1 as MNHNS and CDR2 as SASEGT. Trimming cost V 0 bases and J 4 bases; bases outside gene matches: 6. The CDR3 sequence is 17 residues long. The CDR3 protein is CASSEAWDRGLPYGYTF. The CDR3 coding sequence is TGTGCCAGCAGTGAAGCATGGGACAGGGGGCTTCCCTATGGCTACACCTTC.

The V gene is TRBV12-3 or TRBV12-4, the J gene TRBJ1-3; D unresolved. CDR3 length: 13 residues. V was cut by 6 bases and J by 3 bases, with 9 bases left in between. CDR3 in amino acids: CASRLNSGNTIYF. CDR3 DNA: TGTGCCAGCAGACTTAACAGTGGAAACACCATATATTTT.

The chain has TRBV6-5 and TRBJ1-1; D might be TRBD1 (5 bases). CDR1 is MNHEY, CDR2 SVGAGI, per germline. Trimming took off 7 bases at V and 10 bases at J, with 13 bases between the two ends. The CDR3 totals 11 residues. In DNA form, the CDR3 reads TGTGCCAGCACCAACGGGGGGGGAGCTTTCTTT. This sequence encodes CASTNGGGAFF.

J is TRBJ1-5 and V is TRBV6-1; D is ambiguous. CDR1 is MNHNS and CDR2 is SASEGT in the germline V gene. Trimming took off 8 bases at V and 4 bases at J, with 18 bases between the two ends. The CDR3 has 15 residues. The CDR3 sequence is CASADPTATNQPQHF. The CDR3 DNA sequence: TGTGCCAGCGCAGATCCAACAGCCACTAATCAGCCCCAGCATTTT.

J is TRBJ2-1 and V is TRBV30, with TRBD2 matching over 7 bases. This CDR3 has 14 amino acids. The V gene's germline CDR1 is GTSNPN and CDR2 SVGIG (reference sequence). V gave up 4 bases and J gave up 8 bases; unmatched junction bases: 11. CDR3 nucleotides: TGTGCCTGGACGCCAGAGGGGACTATAGATGAGCAGTTCTTC. Translated: CAWTPEGTIDEQFF.

The V and J genes are TRBV6-1 and TRBJ1-2; no firm D call. Between the trimmed V and J ends, which lost 2 bases and 8 bases, there was a span of 15 bases. Germline CDR1 is MNHNS and CDR2 is SASEGT. CDR3 length: 14 amino acids. The CDR3 bases are TGTGCCAGCAGTGAAAGGAGTCGGGGTTGGGGCTACACCTTC. It translates to CASSERSRGWGYTF.

The chain has TRBV9 and TRBJ1-2; maybe TRBD1 (6 bases). Trimming pared 3 bases from V and 0 bases from J, leaving 27 bases between. Germline CDR1 and CDR2: SGDLS and YYNGEE. CDR3 length: 20 residues. The CDR3 loop is CASSARGDGPDNRANYGYTF. The CDR3 DNA reads TGTGCCAGCAGCGCTAGGGGGGACGGCCCAGATAATAGAGCTAACTATGGCTACACCTTC.

This clone was seen a single time. The chain is built from TRBV3-1 (or the pseudogene TRBV3-2) and TRBJ2-1, with TRBD1 matching over 9 bases. The CDR3 spans 15 residues. Germline-derived CDR1 and CDR2 are LGHDT and YNNKEL (reference sequence). V shed 3 bases, J shed 5 bases, and the junction held 5 bases outside the gene matches. CDR3 DNA: TGTGCCAGCAGCCAGTCGGGACAGGGCAACAATGAGCAGTTCTTC. Encoded protein: CASSQSGQGNNEQFF.

This chain connects TRBV7-9 to TRBJ2-2; D is undetermined. The V gene's germline CDR1 is SEHNR and CDR2 FQNEAQ (reference sequence). Trimming took off 8 bases at V and 7 bases at J, with 5 bases between the two ends. This CDR3 has 10 residues. CDR3 DNA: TGTGCCAGCTATCGCGGGGAGCTGTTTTTT. It specifies CASYRGELFF.

V usage is TRBV4-2 and J usage is TRBJ1-2, with 10 bases matching TRBD1. In germline, CDR1 is LGHNA, CDR2 YNFKEQ. The CDR3 has 16 amino acids. The J segment lost 5 bases and the V segment lost 0 bases, leaving 6 bases of the junction unmatched. The chain's CDR3 is CASSQDLGQGVYGYTF. DNA of the CDR3: TGTGCCAGCAGCCAAGATTTAGGACAGGGGGTATATGGCTACACCTTC.

This sequence joins TRBV7-9 and TRBJ1-6, with TRBD1 as a possible D gene (5 bases). CDR3 length equals 19 residues. Germline V lookup: CDR1 SEHNR, CDR2 FQNEAQ (reference sequence). Trimming cost V 0 bases and J 9 bases, with 24 bases left between them. The CDR3 nucleotides read TGTGCCAGCAGCTTAGCCCTCGGGTGGGACTCCAAGGGAATTTCACCCCTCCACTTT. Translated, it gives CASSLALGWDSKGISPLHF.

This clone was counted a single time. V usage is TRBV30 and J usage is TRBJ1-1; D not certain. The germline V gene encodes CDR1 GTSNPN and CDR2 SVGIG (reference sequence). The CDR3 consists of 13 residues. Trimming pared 2 bases from V and 1 base from J, leaving 8 bases between. The CDR3 loop reads CAWSPRRNTEAFF. CDR3 nucleotide sequence: TGTGCCTGGAGTCCCCGCAGGAACACTGAAGCTTTCTTT.

The V call is TRBV29-1, the J call TRBJ2-1, with TRBD1 matching over 7 bases. Germline lookup yields CDR1 SQVTM and CDR2 ANQGSEA. The CDR3 length is 14 residues. V shed 7 bases, J shed 3 bases, and the junction held 9 bases outside the gene matches. CDR3 bases: TGCAGCGCCGTTAGGGGGCAGGACTACAATGAGCAGTTCTTC. It translates to CSAVRGQDYNEQFF.

The chain employs TRBV5-6 and TRBJ1-2; 11 bases match TRBD1. The V and J ends lost 2 bases and 4 bases, in that order; junction bases with no gene match: 4. Germline assignment: CDR1 SGHDT and CDR2 YYEEEE. The CDR3 is 15 residues long. The CDR3 protein is CASSFRDRGGYGYTF. The CDR3 DNA reads as TGTGCCAGCAGCTTCCGGGACAGGGGGGGCTATGGCTACACCTTC.

A few counts support this clone. The chain carries TRBV11-3 and TRBJ2-1; the D is unclear. The CDR3 spans 14 residues. Per the germline V gene, CDR1 is SGHNT and CDR2 is YENEEA. V was trimmed by 1 base and J by 9 bases, leaving 13 bases between them. This CDR3 reads CASSLAGLDGEQFF. As DNA, the CDR3 is TGTGCCAGCAGCTTAGCCGGGTTGGATGGTGAGCAGTTCTTC.

V usage is TRBV29-1 and J usage is TRBJ1-1; D is uncertain. The CDR3 runs 11 residues. The germline gives CDR1 SQVTM, CDR2 ANQGSEA. Deletions cut 7 bases from V and 4 bases from J, with 10 bases between. The CDR3 nucleotides are TGCAGCGGGGGAGGATTCACTGAAGCTTTCTTT. Encoded protein: CSGGGFTEAFF.

About this clone: The junction departs from germline at one end; a sequencing error may be responsible. The chain has TRBV20-1 and TRBJ1-1, with D possibly TRBD1 on 6 matching bases. The CDR3 totals 10 residues. Germline lookup yields CDR1 DFQATT and CDR2 SNEGSKA (reference sequence). The CDR3 loop reads CSATEQGPRF. CDR3 nucleotides: TGCAGTGCTACAGAACAGGGACCCCGCTTT.

The V call is TRBV5-1, the J call TRBJ2-3; D could derive from TRBD1 or TRBD2 (6 bases each). The CDR3 covers 13 residues. Germline V CDR1 and CDR2: SGHRS, YFSETQ. Trimming stripped 6 bases from V and 7 bases from J, with 15 bases between. Here the CDR3 reads CASKDWGANTQYF. The CDR3 nucleotides are TGCGCCAGCAAGGATTGGGGGGCCAATACGCAGTATTTT.

The chain joins TRBV4-3 to TRBJ1-1; 10 nucleotides match TRBD1. This CDR3 is built from 16 residues. J lost 3 bases, V lost 1 base, and 5 bases had no gene match. Germline V CDR1 and CDR2: LGHNA, YSLEER. The CDR3 DNA reads as TGCGCCAGCAGCCAAGTACGGGACAGGGGTGACACTGAAGCTTTCTTT. It codes for CASSQVRDRGDTEAFF.

This clone was found once. J is TRBJ2-3 and V is TRBV18; no definite D call. The CDR3 runs 13 residues. The germline CDR1 and CDR2 sequences are KGHSH and LQKENI. Trimming removed 6 bases from V and 5 bases from J, with 12 bases in between. The CDR3 region is CASSPELEDTQYF. The CDR3 nucleotides are TGTGCCAGCTCCCCTGAGTTGGAAGATACGCAGTATTTT.

This clone occurred once. The chain combines TRBV6-5 with TRBJ1-4; 9 nucleotides match TRBD1. The CDR3 runs 15 residues. After removal of 7 bases from V and 6 bases from J, the junction contained 9 bases not matched to a gene. CDR1 is MNHEY, CDR2 SVGAGI, per germline. The CDR3 DNA is TGTGCCAGCACACCATGGGACAGGGAGTATGAAAAACTGTTTTTT. Protein: CASTPWDREYEKLFF.

The chain is built from TRBV7-9 and TRBJ1-1; TRBD1 matches 8 bases. V lost 0 bases and J lost 1; bases outside the gene matches: 10. Germline V gene lookup returns CDR1 SEHNR and CDR2 FQNEAQ (reference sequence). The CDR3 consists of 18 residues. The DNA of the CDR3 is TGTGCCAGCAGCTTAGCCGTCTCGCTCGGGACAGGGAACACTGAAGCTTTCTTT. Protein product: CASSLAVSLGTGNTEAFF.

This chain's CDR3 is CASSNLGTGDEKLFF. CDR3 bases: TGTGCCAGCAGCAATTTAGGGACAGGGGATGAAAAACTGTTTTTT. The chain employs TRBV4-2 and TRBJ1-4; 10 bases agree with TRBD1. CDR1 is LGHNA and CDR2 is YNFKEQ in the germline V gene. The CDR3 runs to 15 residues. The V and J ends lost 5 bases and 6 bases, in that order; junction bases with no gene match: 6.

V usage is TRBV7-2 and J usage is TRBJ2-1; 12 nucleotides match TRBD2. Unmatched junction bases numbered 7, after V lost 5 bases and J lost 8 bases. Germline loops: CDR1 SGHTA, CDR2 FQGNSA. The CDR3 consists of 15 residues. Here the CDR3 reads CASSPPSGGAHEQFF. The CDR3 nucleotides are TGTGCCAGCAGCCCGCCTAGCGGGGGGGCGCATGAGCAGTTCTTC. Combining the CDR3 with reference TRBV7-2 and TRBJ2-1 gives the whole variable domain GAGVSQSPSNKVTEKGKDVELRCDPISGHTALYWYRQSLGQGLEFLIYFQGNSAPDKSGLPSDRFSAERTGGSVSTLTIQRTQQEDSAVYLCASSPPSGGAHEQFFGPGTRLTVL.

The chain carries TRBV30 and TRBJ2-3; the match to TRBD2 covers 7 bases. Germline V gives CDR1 GTSNPN, CDR2 SVGIG (reference sequence). V gave up 2 bases and J gave up 0 bases; unmatched junction bases: 5. This CDR3 region has 15 residues. In DNA form, the CDR3 reads TGTGCCTGGAGTATCCTAGCGGTAAGCACAGATACGCAGTATTTT. Protein sequence: CAWSILAVSTDTQYF.

This clone came up once. The chain has TRBV5-1 and TRBJ2-7, with D possibly being TRBD2 (5 bases). There are 13 residues in the CDR3. The V and J ends lost 3 bases and 3 bases respectively, with 10 bases between them. Germline V lookup: CDR1 SGHRS, CDR2 YFSETQ. CDR3 bases: TGCGCCAGCAGCTCGGACTTGCGCTACGAGCAGTACTTC. Amino acids: CASSSDLRYEQYF.

The chain combines TRBV3-1 (or the pseudogene TRBV3-2) with TRBJ1-5, with TRBD1 matching 11 bases. The ends lost 5 bases at V and 6 bases at J; junction bases unmatched: 6. Germline V gives CDR1 LGHDT, CDR2 YNNKEL (reference sequence). CDR3 length equals 15 residues. The CDR3 nucleotides read TGTGCCAGCAGCGCAGGGACAGGGGGAACTCAGCCCCAGCATTTT. This sequence encodes CASSAGTGGTQPQHF.

The chain recombines TRBV9 with TRBJ1-6; no clear D gene. The CDR3 is 12 residues long. The ends were cut back, 7 bases at V and 8 bases at J, with 10 bases in the middle. The germline V gene has CDR1 SGDLS and CDR2 YYNGEE. The CDR3 is CASRRPDSPLHF. In DNA form, the CDR3 reads TGTGCCAGCCGACGACCGGATTCACCCCTCCACTTT.

The DNA of the CDR3 is TGTGCCAGCAGTGAAGGGGGGACCGGTTCCTACGAGCAGTACTTC. It specifies CASSEGGTGSYEQYF. The rearrangement joins TRBV6-1 to TRBJ2-7; D is possibly TRBD1 or TRBD2 (5 bases each). Germline V gives CDR1 MNHNS, CDR2 SASEGT. Between the trimmed V and J ends, which lost 1 base and 1 base, there was a span of 11 bases. This CDR3 has 15 residues.

V gene TRBV5-1 combines with J gene TRBJ1-3, with D possibly being TRBD1 (6 bases). V lost 1 base to trimming and J lost 3 bases, with 8 bases between them. Germline V gene data show CDR1 as SGHRS and CDR2 as YFSETQ. This CDR3 comprises 14 residues. CDR3 loop: CASSLPGDGNTIYF. The CDR3 region has the DNA TGCGCCAGCAGCTTGCCAGGGGATGGAAACACCATATATTTT.